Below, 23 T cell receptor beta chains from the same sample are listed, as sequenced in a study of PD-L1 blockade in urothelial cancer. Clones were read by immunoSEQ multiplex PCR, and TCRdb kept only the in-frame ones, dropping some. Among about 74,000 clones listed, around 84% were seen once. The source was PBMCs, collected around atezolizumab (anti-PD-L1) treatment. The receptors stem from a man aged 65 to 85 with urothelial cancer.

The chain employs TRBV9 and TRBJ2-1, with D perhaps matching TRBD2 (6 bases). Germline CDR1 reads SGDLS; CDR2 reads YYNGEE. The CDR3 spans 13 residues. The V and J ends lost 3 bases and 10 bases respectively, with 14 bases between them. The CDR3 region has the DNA TGTGCCAGCAGCGAGCCGGGGGTGGGCGAGCAGTTCTTC. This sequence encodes CASSEPGVGEQFF.

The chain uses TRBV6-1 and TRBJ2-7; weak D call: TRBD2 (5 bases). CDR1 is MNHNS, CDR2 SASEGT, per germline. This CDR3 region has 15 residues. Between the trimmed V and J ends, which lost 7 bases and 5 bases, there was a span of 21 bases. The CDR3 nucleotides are TGTGCCAGCACCCCGTCGGGGTTTGTAAGGAACGAGCAGTACTTC. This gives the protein CASTPSGFVRNEQYF.

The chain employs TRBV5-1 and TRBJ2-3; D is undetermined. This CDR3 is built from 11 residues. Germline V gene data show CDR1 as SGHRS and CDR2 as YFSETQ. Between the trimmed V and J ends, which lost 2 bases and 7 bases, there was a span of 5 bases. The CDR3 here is CASSFEYTQYF. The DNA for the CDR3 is TGCGCCAGCAGCTTTGAGTATACGCAGTATTTT.

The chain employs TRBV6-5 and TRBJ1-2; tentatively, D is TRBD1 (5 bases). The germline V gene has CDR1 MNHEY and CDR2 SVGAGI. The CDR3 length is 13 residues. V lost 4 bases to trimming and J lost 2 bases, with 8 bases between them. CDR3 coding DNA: TGTGCCAGCAGTTTTGGGGGGAACTATGGCTACACCTTC. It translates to CASSFGGNYGYTF.

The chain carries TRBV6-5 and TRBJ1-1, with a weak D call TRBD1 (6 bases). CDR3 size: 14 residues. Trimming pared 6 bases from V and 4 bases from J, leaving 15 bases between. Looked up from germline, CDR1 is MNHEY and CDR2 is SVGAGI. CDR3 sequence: CASRTTGAITEAFF. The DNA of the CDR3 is TGTGCCAGCAGGACGACAGGAGCAATCACTGAAGCTTTCTTT.

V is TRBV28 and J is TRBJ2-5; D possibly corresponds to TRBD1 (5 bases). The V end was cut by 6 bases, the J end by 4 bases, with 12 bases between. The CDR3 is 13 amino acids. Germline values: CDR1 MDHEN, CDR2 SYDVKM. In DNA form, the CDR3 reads TGTGCCAGCAGCAAGGGGTTCGGAGAGACCCAGTACTTC. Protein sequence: CASSKGFGETQYF.

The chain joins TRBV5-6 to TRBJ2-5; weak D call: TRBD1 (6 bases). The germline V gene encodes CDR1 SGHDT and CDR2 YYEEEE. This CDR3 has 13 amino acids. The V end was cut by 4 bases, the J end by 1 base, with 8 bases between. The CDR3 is CASSMTGQETQYF. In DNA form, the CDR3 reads TGTGCCAGCAGCATGACAGGCCAAGAGACCCAGTACTTC.

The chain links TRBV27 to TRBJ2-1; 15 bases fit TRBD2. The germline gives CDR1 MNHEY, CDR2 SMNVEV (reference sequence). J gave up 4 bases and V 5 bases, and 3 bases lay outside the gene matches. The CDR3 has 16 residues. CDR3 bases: TGTGCCAGCAGTCCCGGACTAGCGGGAGGGTACAATGAGCAGTTCTTC. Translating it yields CASSPGLAGGYNEQFF.

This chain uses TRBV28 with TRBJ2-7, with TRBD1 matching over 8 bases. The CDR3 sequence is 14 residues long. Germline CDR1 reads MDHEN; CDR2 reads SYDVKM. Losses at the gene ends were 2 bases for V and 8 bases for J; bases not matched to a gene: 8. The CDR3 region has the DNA TGTGCCAGCAGTTTAGGGGGACAGGATAGGAAGCAGTACTTC. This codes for CASSLGGQDRKQYF.

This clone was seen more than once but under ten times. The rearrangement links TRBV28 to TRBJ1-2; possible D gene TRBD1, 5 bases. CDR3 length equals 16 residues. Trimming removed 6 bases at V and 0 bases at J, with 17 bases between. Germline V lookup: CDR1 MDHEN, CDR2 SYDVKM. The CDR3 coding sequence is TGTGCCAGCAGGCTACTGACAGACTTCCCTAACTATGGCTACACCTTC. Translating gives CASRLLTDFPNYGYTF.

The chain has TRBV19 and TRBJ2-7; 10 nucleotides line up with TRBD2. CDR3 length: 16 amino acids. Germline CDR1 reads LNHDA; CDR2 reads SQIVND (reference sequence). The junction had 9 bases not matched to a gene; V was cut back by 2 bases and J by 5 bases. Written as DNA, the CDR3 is TGTGCCAGTAGTATAAAACCGAGCGGGAGGGCCAACGAGCAGTACTTC. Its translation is CASSIKPSGRANEQYF.

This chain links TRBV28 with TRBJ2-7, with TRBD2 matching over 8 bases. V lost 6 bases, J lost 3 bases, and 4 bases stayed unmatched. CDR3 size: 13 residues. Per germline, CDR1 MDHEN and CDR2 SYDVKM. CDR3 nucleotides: TGTGCCAGCAGCGCCGGGGGGGGCTACGAGCAGTACTTC. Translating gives CASSAGGGYEQYF.

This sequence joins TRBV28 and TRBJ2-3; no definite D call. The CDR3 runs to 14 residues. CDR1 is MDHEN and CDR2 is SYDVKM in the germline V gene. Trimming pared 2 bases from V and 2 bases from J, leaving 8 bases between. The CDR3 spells CASSLISPTDTQYF. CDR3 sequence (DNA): TGTGCCAGCAGTTTAATTTCTCCCACAGATACGCAGTATTTT.

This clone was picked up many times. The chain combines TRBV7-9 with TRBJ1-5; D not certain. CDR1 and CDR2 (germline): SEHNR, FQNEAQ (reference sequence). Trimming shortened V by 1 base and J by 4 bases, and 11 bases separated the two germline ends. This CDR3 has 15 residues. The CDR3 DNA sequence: TGTGCCAGCAGCTTAGGGGAGCCTCAAAATCAGCCCCAGCATTTT. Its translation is CASSLGEPQNQPQHF.

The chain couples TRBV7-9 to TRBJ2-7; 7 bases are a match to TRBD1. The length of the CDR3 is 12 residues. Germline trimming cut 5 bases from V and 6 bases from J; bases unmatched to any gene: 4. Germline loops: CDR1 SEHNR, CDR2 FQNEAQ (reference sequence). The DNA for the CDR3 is TGTGCCAGCAGCCCCGGGACAGCCGAGCAGTACTTC. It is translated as CASSPGTAEQYF.

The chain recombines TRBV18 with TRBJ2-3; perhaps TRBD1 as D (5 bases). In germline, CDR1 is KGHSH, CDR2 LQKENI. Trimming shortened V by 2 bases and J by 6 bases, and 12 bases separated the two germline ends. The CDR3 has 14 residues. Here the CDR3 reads CASSPGGHPDTQYF. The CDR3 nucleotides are TGTGCCAGCTCACCAGGCGGACACCCGGATACGCAGTATTTT.

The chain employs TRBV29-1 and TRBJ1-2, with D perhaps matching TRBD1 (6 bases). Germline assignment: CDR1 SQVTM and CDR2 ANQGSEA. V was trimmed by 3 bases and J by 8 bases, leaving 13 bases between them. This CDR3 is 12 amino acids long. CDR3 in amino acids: CSVDRGAQGYTF. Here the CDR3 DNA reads TGCAGCGTTGACAGGGGCGCCCAGGGCTACACCTTC.

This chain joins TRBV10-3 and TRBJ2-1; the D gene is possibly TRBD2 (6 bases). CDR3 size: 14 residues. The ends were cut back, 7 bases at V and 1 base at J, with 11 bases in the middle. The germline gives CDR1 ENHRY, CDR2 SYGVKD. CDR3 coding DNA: TGTGCCATCACCCAAGGACTATCCTACAATGAGCAGTTCTTC. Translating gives CAITQGLSYNEQFF.

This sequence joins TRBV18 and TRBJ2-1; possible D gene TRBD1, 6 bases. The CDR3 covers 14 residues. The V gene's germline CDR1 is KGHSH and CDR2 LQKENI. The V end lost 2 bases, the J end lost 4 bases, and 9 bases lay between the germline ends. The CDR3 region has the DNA TGTGCCAGCTCACCAGGACAGATATACAATGAGCAGTTCTTC. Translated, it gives CASSPGQIYNEQFF. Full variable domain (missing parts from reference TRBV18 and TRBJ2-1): NAGVMQNPRHLVRRRGQEARLRCSPMKGHSHVYWYRQLPEEGLKFMVYLQKENIIDESGMPKERFSAEFPKEGPSILRIQQVVRGDSAAYFCASSPGQIYNEQFFGPGTRLTVL.

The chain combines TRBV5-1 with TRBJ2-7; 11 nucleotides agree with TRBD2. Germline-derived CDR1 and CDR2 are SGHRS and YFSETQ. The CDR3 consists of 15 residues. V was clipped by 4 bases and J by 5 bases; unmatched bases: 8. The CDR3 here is CASSVGGTSGHEQYF. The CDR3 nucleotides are TGCGCCAGCAGCGTTGGGGGGACTAGCGGCCACGAGCAGTACTTC.

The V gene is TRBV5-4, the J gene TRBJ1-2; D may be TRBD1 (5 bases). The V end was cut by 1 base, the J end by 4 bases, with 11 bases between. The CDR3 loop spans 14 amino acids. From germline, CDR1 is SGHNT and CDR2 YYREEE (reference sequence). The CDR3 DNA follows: TGTGCCAGCAGCTTGAGCGGGGGAGGCTATGGCTACACCTTC. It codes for CASSLSGGGYGYTF. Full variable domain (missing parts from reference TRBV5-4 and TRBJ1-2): ETGVTQSPTHLIKTRGQQVTLRCSSQSGHNTVSWYQQALGQGPQFIFQYYREEENGRGNFPPRFSGLQFPNYSSELNVNALELDDSALYLCASSLSGGGYGYTFGSGTRLTVV.

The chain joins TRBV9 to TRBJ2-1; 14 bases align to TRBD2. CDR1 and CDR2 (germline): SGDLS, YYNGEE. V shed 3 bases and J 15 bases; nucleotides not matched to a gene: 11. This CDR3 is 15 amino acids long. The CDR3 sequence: CASSASGTSGGRMFF. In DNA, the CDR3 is TGTGCCAGCAGCGCCTCCGGGACTAGCGGGGGACGTATGTTCTTC.

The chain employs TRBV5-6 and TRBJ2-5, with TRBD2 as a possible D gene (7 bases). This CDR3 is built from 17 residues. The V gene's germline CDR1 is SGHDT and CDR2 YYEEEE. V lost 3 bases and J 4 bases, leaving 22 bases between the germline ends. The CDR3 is CASSWGARERRGETQYF. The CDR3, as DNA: TGTGCCAGCAGCTGGGGGGCGCGGGAGAGGCGTGGAGAGACCCAGTACTTC.